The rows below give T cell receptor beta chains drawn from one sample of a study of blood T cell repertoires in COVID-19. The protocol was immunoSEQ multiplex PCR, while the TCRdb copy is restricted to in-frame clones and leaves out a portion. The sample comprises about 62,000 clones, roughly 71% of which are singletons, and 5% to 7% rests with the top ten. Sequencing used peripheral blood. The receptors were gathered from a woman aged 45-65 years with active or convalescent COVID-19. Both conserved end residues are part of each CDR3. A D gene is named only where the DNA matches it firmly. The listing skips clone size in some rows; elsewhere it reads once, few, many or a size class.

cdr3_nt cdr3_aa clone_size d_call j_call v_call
TGTGCCAGCATTTGGGGATTGACTACTAGCACAGATACGCAGTATTTT CASIWGLTTSTDTQYF - - TRBJ2-3 TRBV9
TGTGCCAGTAGTCTTGACAGGGCGAACACTGAAGCTTTCTTT CASSLDRANTEAFF - TRBD1 TRBJ1-1 TRBV19
TGCGCCAGCAGCCAAGATAGCGGCACCTACAATGAGCAGTTCTTC CASSQDSGTYNEQFF - - TRBJ2-1 TRBV4-3
TGTGCCAGCAGCCTGTCTGGCAGGGTTAACTATGGCTACACCTTC CASSLSGRVNYGYTF - - TRBJ1-2 TRBV5-4
TGTGCCAGCAGTTACCCCGGACAGGGGATCTCCAATGAGCAGTTCTTC CASSYPGQGISNEQFF - TRBD1 TRBJ2-1 TRBV6-2/TRBV6-3
TGCGCCAGCAGCTTGCGAGGTCGCACTGAAGCTTTCTTT CASSLRGRTEAFF - - TRBJ1-1 TRBV5-1
TGTGCCAGCAGCTTAGCATCAGGGGACCTCTCTGGGGCCAACGTCCTGACTTTC CASSLASGDLSGANVLTF - - TRBJ2-6 TRBV7-8
TGTGCCACCAGTGACCTCGGGACTAGGCCGGGGAAATCCAATACGCAGTATTTT CATSDLGTRPGKSNTQYF - TRBD2 TRBJ2-3 TRBV24-1
TGTGCCAGTAGTCCCGTAAGGGGGTCCTACAATGAGCAGTTCTTC CASSPVRGSYNEQFF few - TRBJ2-1 TRBV19
TGTGCCAGTAGTATAGACGGGGGACTTCAAGAGACCCAGTACTTC CASSIDGGLQETQYF - - TRBJ2-5 TRBV19
TGTGCCATCACCCCTAGCGGGAGTCGGCATGAGCAGTTCTTC CAITPSGSRHEQFF - TRBD2 TRBJ2-1 TRBV10-3
TGCGCCAGCAGCCCGGGACAGGGGGAAGGAGAAGAGACCCAGTACTTC CASSPGQGEGEETQYF - TRBD1 TRBJ2-5 TRBV4-3
TGTGCCAGCAGCCAAGACTGGGGACAGGGGGCCTCCTACGAGCAGTACTTC CASSQDWGQGASYEQYF - TRBD1 TRBJ2-7 TRBV3-1/TRBV3-2
TGTGCCAGCAGCCCCGCGGGCGGGCCCTCCTACGAGCAGTACTTC CASSPAGGPSYEQYF few - TRBJ2-7 TRBV9
TGTGCCAGCAGTTCCGTGCGGGGCTCCTACGAGCAGTACTTC CASSSVRGSYEQYF - - TRBJ2-7 TRBV27
TGTGCCAGTAGTATGGGAGGGGTCGGGACAGATACGCAGTATTTT CASSMGGVGTDTQYF - TRBD2 TRBJ2-3 TRBV19
TGTGCCAGCAGTTCCTACAGGGGAAGAGGACAGCCCCAGCATTTT CASSSYRGRGQPQHF once TRBD1 TRBJ1-5 TRBV28
TGTGCCTGGAGTCACGGCGGGGGAAGCAATGAGCAGTTCTTC CAWSHGGGSNEQFF once TRBD2 TRBJ2-1 TRBV30
TGTGCCAGCAGCCAAGCTAGCGTCAAGGAGACCCAGTACTTC CASSQASVKETQYF - - TRBJ2-5 TRBV14
TGTGCCAGCAGACTTGGTGTTTGGTCACCCCTCCACTTT CASRLGVWSPLHF - - TRBJ1-6 TRBV5-8
TGCGCCAGCAGCCAAGATATGCTAGCGGGAAAAGGGACCCAGTACTTC CASSQDMLAGKGTQYF - TRBD2 TRBJ2-5 TRBV4-1
TGTGCCAGCAGCTCCCGAGGAGCGGGAGGTCGGACCGGGGAGCTGTTTTTT CASSSRGAGGRTGELFF - TRBD2 TRBJ2-2 TRBV9